This passage covers 5 T cell receptor beta chains from one sample sequenced in a study of blood T cells in healthy people across ages. Combining a sample-barcoded 5' primer with a J-beta primer mix, a second PCR ran for about 6 to 11 cycles. Via MiXCR, TCRdb re-called the 5' RACE reads, giving one row per CDR3 protein. The sample records 600,000 to 800,000 distinct CDR3 sequences, around 21% being singletons. The source material was blood. All receptors derive from a man between 65 and 79 years old in good health.

This chain uses TRBV5-1 with TRBJ2-3; the match to TRBD2 covers 8 bases. The germline CDR1 and CDR2 sequences are SGHRS and YFSETQ. This CDR3 spans 16 amino acids. The trim removed 4 bases at V and 2 bases at J, leaving 9 bases unmatched. DNA for the CDR3: TGCGCCAGCAGCCAGTTTGCGGGAGGTGACACAGATACGCAGTATTTT. Protein: CASSQFAGGDTDTQYF.

This CDR3 is CASSALKETQYF. CDR3 DNA: TGTGCCAGCAGTGCCCTTAAAGAGACCCAGTACTTC. The chain couples TRBV2 to TRBJ2-5, with unresolved D. The V end was cut by 4 bases, the J end by 3 bases, with 6 bases between. Germline values: CDR1 SNHLY, CDR2 FYNNEI. The CDR3 runs 12 residues. The full variable domain, its missing parts supplied by reference TRBV2 and TRBJ2-5, is EPEVTQTPSHQVTQMGQEVILRCVPISNHLYFYWYRQILGQKVEFLVSFYNNEISEKSEIFDDQFSVERPDGSNFTLKIRSTKLEDSAMYFCASSALKETQYFGPGTRLLVL.

The chain carries TRBV15 and TRBJ2-7; TRBD2 agrees at 10 bases. Germline V gives CDR1 LNHNV, CDR2 YYDKDF (reference sequence). The CDR3 extends over 16 amino acids. Trimming took 1 base from V and 1 from J; bases not matched to a gene: 4. The CDR3 DNA reads TGTGCCACCAGCAGAGGAAATAGCGGGAGGTCCTACGAGCAGTACTTC. Its protein is CATSRGNSGRSYEQYF.

The chain uses TRBV7-2 and TRBJ1-2, with D possibly being TRBD1 (5 bases). The V and J ends lost 3 bases and 7 bases respectively, with 21 bases between them. Per germline, CDR1 SGHTA and CDR2 FQGNSA. The CDR3 totals 16 residues. The CDR3 DNA follows: TGTGCCAGCAGCTTCATCCTGGGACTCTCCTCAGGTGGCTACACCTTC. Translating gives CASSFILGLSSGGYTF.

This clonotype was recorded a few times. The chain carries TRBV6-1 and TRBJ1-6; D may be TRBD1 (5 bases). Germline V gene lookup returns CDR1 MNHNS and CDR2 SASEGT. Trimming stripped 8 bases from V and 7 bases from J, with 12 bases between. The CDR3 contains 13 residues. The CDR3 protein is CASLGTKNSPLHF. CDR3 nucleotide sequence: TGTGCCAGCCTGGGGACGAAGAATTCACCCCTCCACTTT.